Listed here are 7 T cell receptor beta chains from one sample, sequenced in a study of cytotoxic CD8 clonotypes in ibrutinib-treated CLL. This table comes from immunoSEQ multiplex PCR, and its TCRdb copy is limited to in-frame clones, with some not included. The data contain fewer than 85,000 clones, around 79% of them singletons. Source: PBMCs, taken after 12 months of ibrutinib treatment. Source of these receptors: a human donor with chronic lymphocytic leukemia.

The CDR3 loop reads CSVSGTSGGPGGETQYF. The DNA of the CDR3 is TGCAGCGTCTCTGGGACTAGCGGGGGCCCCGGAGGAGAGACCCAGTACTTC. This sequence joins TRBV29-1 and TRBJ2-5; 14 nucleotides line up with TRBD2. Unmatched junction bases numbered 13, after V lost 6 bases and J lost 4 bases. In germline, CDR1 is SQVTM, CDR2 ANQGSEA. This CDR3 comprises 17 residues.

The chain employs TRBV4-3 and TRBJ2-3, with D possibly TRBD2 on 5 matching bases. Germline CDR1 and CDR2: LGHNA and YSLEER. CDR3 length: 16 amino acids. The V end lost 1 base, the J end lost 0 bases, and 11 bases lay between the germline ends. This CDR3 is CASSQGWRQSTDTQYF. The CDR3 region has the DNA TGCGCCAGCAGCCAAGGGTGGAGGCAGAGCACAGATACGCAGTATTTT.

The V call is TRBV28, the J call TRBJ1-6; D not resolved. Deletions cut 7 bases from V and 5 bases from J, with 15 bases between. This CDR3 spans 15 amino acids. Per the germline V gene, CDR1 is MDHEN and CDR2 is SYDVKM. The CDR3 DNA is TGTGCCAGCAACCCCCACGGAGCCAATAATTCACCCCTCCACTTT. The encoded protein is CASNPHGANNSPLHF.

This chain links TRBV7-2 with TRBJ1-1, with a tentative D call TRBD1 (5 bases). The germline CDR1 and CDR2 sequences are SGHTA and FQGNSA. The ends were cut back, 4 bases at V and 2 bases at J, with 17 bases in the middle. The CDR3 contains 16 residues. The CDR3 region has the DNA TGTGCCAGCAGCTCCCAGGAGGGACGGTCAAACACTGAAGCTTTCTTT. Translation gives CASSSQEGRSNTEAFF.

The chain links TRBV2 to TRBJ1-5; D uncertain. The CDR3 has 14 residues. V lost 3 bases and J 0 bases, leaving 6 bases between the germline ends. From germline, CDR1 is SNHLY and CDR2 FYNNEI. The CDR3 loop reads CASSDGNSNQPQHF. In DNA form, the CDR3 reads TGTGCCAGCAGTGATGGTAATAGCAATCAGCCCCAGCATTTT. The entire variable domain, with the rest obtained from reference TRBV2 and TRBJ1-5, is as follows: EPEVTQTPSHQVTQMGQEVILRCVPISNHLYFYWYRQILGQKVEFLVSFYNNEISEKSEIFDDQFSVERPDGSNFTLKIRSTKLEDSAMYFCASSDGNSNQPQHFGDGTRLSIL.

V gene TRBV6-1 combines with J gene TRBJ1-3; D is uncertain. Trimming removed 0 bases at V and 4 bases at J, with 13 bases between. There are 16 residues in the CDR3. CDR1 is MNHNS, CDR2 SASEGT, per germline. CDR3 protein: CASSEAGWGTGNTIYF. The CDR3 DNA sequence: TGTGCCAGCAGTGAAGCCGGGTGGGGAACCGGAAACACCATATATTTT.

The V and J genes are TRBV28 and TRBJ1-3; D call uncertain. The CDR3 is 14 amino acids. Per the germline V gene, CDR1 is MDHEN and CDR2 is SYDVKM. Between the trimmed V and J ends, which lost 8 bases and 4 bases, there was a span of 15 bases. CDR3 nucleotide sequence: TGTGCCAGCCTGGACCCCTGGAGAGGAAACACCATATATTTT. This encodes CASLDPWRGNTIYF.